This record concerns one T cell receptor beta chain sequence. TCRdb's copy holds only in-frame clones and misses some; the assay was immunoSEQ multiplex PCR. This repertoire shows hundreds of thousands of clones, about 87% found once; its top ten account for more than 2.5%. This entry is derived from a study of Ad26.COV2.S vaccination and SARS-CoV-2 variants. Study-level information: Dosing was one shot or two shots 56 days apart.

Noted treatment: approximately 18 received Ad26.COV2.S at low or high dose, single or two shots; several received placebo; per-sample allocation not given. The investigators took samples on day 63 after the first vaccine or placebo injection. The CDR3 spans 13 residues. Germline CDR1 is SGHTA and CDR2 is FQGNSA. Between the trimmed V and J ends, which lost 5 bases and 5 bases, there was a span of 11 bases. The sequence was collected from a person aged 18-65 years who received the Ad26.COV2.S COVID-19 vaccine or a placebo. J is TRBJ2-3 and V is TRBV7-2; tentatively, D is TRBD1 (5 bases). Source: peripheral blood, taken in a trial of Ad26.COV2.S vaccine versus placebo. The chain's CDR3 is CASSLDSGDTQYF. The CDR3 nucleotides read TGTGCCAGCAGCCTAGACAGTGGAGATACGCAGTATTTT.